The T cell receptor (beta chain) described here comes from a study of CXCR3-negative and CXCR3-positive naive CD8 T cells (dated by TCRdb to between 2018 and 2021). Study-wide context: Some 130 million TRB reads were obtained in total, roughly 1.5 +/- 0.3 million reads per library. The diversity and physicochemical repertoire analyses included eleven to twelve donors pooled from two independent experiments. Naive subsets from about five donors and memory cells from 3 donors were included in the TRBV-TRBJ cluster analysis.

Sequencing took place on a NextSeq 550. The Human TCR Profiling Kit (MiLaboratory) was used to make UMI-labeled 5' RACE TRB cDNA libraries. The full amount of extracted RNA was used for cDNA synthesis, and the full amount of resulting cDNA was used for PCR amplification. Libraries were prepared in parallel using an identical number of PCR cycles. Per the authors' processing: MIGEC and MiXCR extracted about 50,000 +/- 9,200 unique UMI-labeled TRB cDNA molecules per library, requiring at least two reads per UMI. On average, about 40,000 +/- 10,000 functional in-frame TRB CDR3 nucleotide clonotypes lacking stop codons were found per library. After each sample was downsampled to 5000 UMI-labeled TRB molecules, VDJtools was used to calculate diversity metrics such as normalized Shannon-Wiener and Chao1. Clonotype-size-weighted physicochemical properties of the central five CDR3 residues (interaction energy, strength, volume and Kidera factor 4) were computed in VDJtools. The reads were reprocessed in TCRdb, with one entry per CDR3 protein sequence and no accompanying DNA. None of the V and J calls come from the authors' own analysis; TCRdb made them. This specimen's table enumerates 75,000 to 95,000 distinct CDR3 sequences. Of the sample, about 1% falls within the top ten clones.

CDR1 MRHNA and CDR2 SNTAGT were looked up in the germline V gene. The CDR3 goes from the cysteine to the phenylalanine over 15 residues. There is no recorded DNA. Points on this clonotype: Its antigen is not yet known.

Each CD8+ T cell subset was flow-sorted in triplicate, and around 320,000 cells per subset were placed directly into RLT lysis buffer. To exclude memory contaminants, naive CD8+ T cells were stringently defined as CD45RO-CCR7+CD27+CD95-. Peripheral blood mononuclear cells were isolated from buffy coats using standard density gradient centrifugation. A FACSAria III was used to flow-sort naive CXCR3-negative and CXCR3-positive CD8+ T cells. Total RNA was extracted from sorted cells using an RNeasy Mini Kit. The investigation overall reported the following: Naive CXCR3-negative and CXCR3-positive cells from the same donor showed similar TRBV-TRBJ usage, whereas memory cells showed distinct patterns. TRB CDR3s from CXCR3-positive naive cells showed higher hydrophobicity (lower Kidera factor 4), lower energy, and higher strength and volume indices than CXCR3-negative naive cells. Because surface CD5, which has been linked to self-reactivity in mice, was comparable between naive subsets, TCR interaction strength was also inferred from TRB CDR3 physicochemical properties. Comparably high repertoire diversity was found in both naive subsets, whereas much lower repertoire diversity was found in memory CD8+ T cells. Because CXCR3 expression was partially decreased after cryopreservation, freshly isolated PBMCs were used for most assays.

The V and J segments used are TRBV6-4 and TRBJ2-1. The TCR originated in a human donor in good health. Some clones in this sample may be carry-over from other donors' samples. The sample consisted of naive CXCR3- CD8+ T cells from blood. The sample's cell subset or site label, decoded: CD45RO-CCR7+CD27+CD95- naive CD8+ T cells lacking CXCR3 (TNR3-). This receptor carries the CDR3 CASSDSAESYNEQFF.